Listed below are T cell receptor beta chains from one sample, sequenced in a study of T cell responses to AZD1222 COVID-19 vaccine. The data were produced by immunoSEQ multiplex PCR, yet TCRdb's version contains in-frame clones alone and is incomplete. Among roughly 120,000 clones, approximately 85% were seen once, and the ten largest hold 3% to 4%. Specimen: peripheral blood, collected on day 0 of MenACWY control vaccination. These receptors originate from an adult in good health. CDR3s include the opening cysteine and the closing phenylalanine or tryptophan. Fields, in order: V gene, D gene, clone size, J gene, CDR3 DNA, CDR3 protein. A D gene is named only where the DNA matches it firmly. Not every row has a clone size; where given, it reads once, few, many or a size class.

TRBV4-1	NA	few	TRBJ1-1	TGCGCCAGCAGCCAAGAGTGGGGGACAAACACTGAAGCTTTCTTT	CASSQEWGTNTEAFF
TRBV5-1	NA	once	TRBJ1-5	TGCGCCAGCAGCTTGGAAGCTGAACAGCCCCAGCATTTT	CASSLEAEQPQHF
TRBV7-9	TRBD2	NA	TRBJ2-4	TGTGCCAGCAGCTTAGTTAGAGGAGAGCTAGCGGGGACCTGGGACATTCAGTACTTC	CASSLVRGELAGTWDIQYF
TRBV19	NA	NA	TRBJ2-5	TGTGCCAGTAGTATAAGGCCGGGGGCCGGGGAGACCCAGTACTTC	CASSIRPGAGETQYF
TRBV19	NA	NA	TRBJ2-2	TGTGCCAGTATAGCCAGGGCGTACACCGGGGAGCTGTTTTTT	CASIARAYTGELFF
TRBV7-3	TRBD2	NA	TRBJ2-3	TGTGCCAGCAGACCCTCCGGGGGGGGCACAGATACGCAGTATTTT	CASRPSGGGTDTQYF
TRBV28	TRBD2	once	TRBJ2-1	TGTGCCAGCAGTTCATCCGGGACTAGCGGTTACAATGAGCAGTTCTTC	CASSSSGTSGYNEQFF
TRBV3-1/TRBV3-2	NA	few	TRBJ1-2	TGTGCCAGCAGCCAGGCGGCAGGGGCGGAATTCCCCACCACCTTC	CASSQAAGAEFPTTF
TRBV6-2/TRBV6-3	TRBD1	NA	TRBJ1-2	TGTGCCAGCAGTTACTCCGGGACAGGGGGCTCTGGCTACACCTTC	CASSYSGTGGSGYTF
TRBV5-1	NA	NA	TRBJ1-6	TGCGCCAGCAGCCCGAGAACAGGGTATAATTCACCCCTCCACTTT	CASSPRTGYNSPLHF
TRBV3-1/TRBV3-2	NA	once	TRBJ2-7	TGTGCCAGCAGCCCCGAAGGTCTCAGCTCCTACGAGCAGTACTTC	CASSPEGLSSYEQYF
TRBV4-2	NA	NA	TRBJ1-1	TGTGCCAGCAGCCAATTGCCGCGGGGGAACACTGAAGCTTTCTTT	CASSQLPRGNTEAFF
TRBV24-1	TRBD1	NA	TRBJ2-2	TGTGCCACCGGCTGGACAGGGCGGGCCGGGGAGCTGTTTTTT	CATGWTGRAGELFF
TRBV4-1	NA	few	TRBJ1-6	TGCGCCAGCAGCTCAAGGGGCGGGTCACAGGACGTTTCCTATAATTCACCCCTCCACTTT	CASSSRGGSQDVSYNSPLHF
TRBV5-4	NA	NA	TRBJ2-5	TGTGCCAGCAGCCCCAGACTGTTAAAAGAGACCCAGTACTTC	CASSPRLLKETQYF
TRBV27	NA	few	TRBJ1-5	TGTGCCAGCAGCCGCTGGAATCAGCCCCAGCATTTT	CASSRWNQPQHF
TRBV6-2/TRBV6-3	NA	NA	TRBJ2-7	TGTGCCAGCAGTTACAGGAACAGGGAGGTCTCCTACGAGCAGTACTTC	CASSYRNREVSYEQYF
TRBV2	NA	NA	TRBJ2-2	TGTGCCAGCAGTGAATCGGCCGGGGAGCTGTTTTTT	CASSESAGELFF
TRBV14	NA	once	TRBJ1-2	TGTGCCAGCAGTCAATTTGTCGGCTATGGCTACACCTTC	CASSQFVGYGYTF
TRBV7-3	TRBD1	few	TRBJ2-5	TGTGCCAGCAGCCGACAGGGCCGCTCCCAAGAGACCCAGTACTTC	CASSRQGRSQETQYF
TRBV6-2/TRBV6-3	NA	NA	TRBJ2-2	TGTGCCAGCAGTTACGGAGGGGGAAACACCGGGGAGCTGTTTTTT	CASSYGGGNTGELFF
TRBV5-6	TRBD2	NA	TRBJ2-7	TGTGCCAGCAGCTTGGGGCTAGCGGCCTCCTACGAGCAGTACTTC	CASSLGLAASYEQYF
TRBV24-1	TRBD1	NA	TRBJ2-1	TGTGCCACCAGTGATTCCGGGACAGGGAGGTACAATGAGCAGTTCTTC	CATSDSGTGRYNEQFF
TRBV7-2	NA	NA	TRBJ2-7	TGTGCCAGCACCCCCCCCGGAGACGGATACGAGCAGTACTTC	CASTPPGDGYEQYF
TRBV25-1	TRBD1	NA	TRBJ1-3	TGTGCCAGCAATCCCAGGACAGGGGGCGAAAACTCTGGAAACACCATATATTTT	CASNPRTGGENSGNTIYF
TRBV7-8	NA	NA	TRBJ1-2	TGTGCCAGCAGCTTAGCGGCCGATGGCTACACCTTC	CASSLAADGYTF
TRBV9	TRBD1	NA	TRBJ2-5	TGTGCCAGCAGCGGCCGGGACAGGGTAACACAAGAGACCCAGTACTTC	CASSGRDRVTQETQYF